These 27 T cell receptor beta chains share one sample of origin, sequenced in a study of CD8 T cells in ankylosing spondylitis. For these TCRs, the target antigens are not known. Study-wide findings and caveats: What seemed typical of ankylosing spondylitis blood was a TCR beta motif built from roughly eight highly homologous variants.

Using its own MiXCR run on the 5' RACE reads, TCRdb lists one record per CDR3 protein. Here the sample spans about 460,000 distinct CDR3 sequences, approximately 5% being singletons. The material sequenced was blood, either unsorted or a sorted T cell fraction (not recorded which). Every receptor here comes from a male donor with ankylosing spondylitis.

In its sample, this clonotype was seen many times. The chain combines TRBV6-5 with TRBJ2-1; D is perhaps TRBD1 (6 bases). V gave up 5 bases and J gave up 13 bases, with 12 bases separating them. Germline assignment: CDR1 MNHEY and CDR2 SVGAGI. The CDR3 has 11 residues. The CDR3 DNA reads TGTGCCAGCAGTCCCGGGACAAAACAGTTCTTC. It codes for CASSPGTKQFF.

This clonotype was seen ten or more times. V is TRBV7-8 and J is TRBJ1-5, with a weak D call TRBD1 (5 bases). V lost 1 base and J 7 bases, leaving 8 bases between the germline ends. The CDR3 runs 13 residues. Germline V gene lookup returns CDR1 SGHVS and CDR2 FQNEAQ. CDR3 in DNA: TGTGCCAGCAGCTTAGTAGGGGAACAGCCCCAGCATTTT. The encoded protein is CASSLVGEQPQHF.

This clonotype was observed many times. This chain joins TRBV7-8 and TRBJ1-1; 7 bases line up with TRBD1. The J segment lost 11 bases and the V segment lost 1 base, leaving 7 bases of the junction unmatched. The CDR3 spans 13 residues. From germline, CDR1 is SGHVS and CDR2 FQNEAQ. CDR3 DNA: TGTGCCAGCAGCTTAGTAAAGGGGGCCGTGGCTTTCTTT. Protein sequence: CASSLVKGAVAFF.

This clonotype was recorded many times. This chain joins TRBV27 and TRBJ2-7; no definite D call. V was trimmed by 3 bases and J by 1 base, leaving 7 bases between them. The CDR3 covers 13 residues. From germline, CDR1 is MNHEY and CDR2 SMNVEV (reference sequence). In DNA, the CDR3 is TGTGCCAGCAGTTTGTTACAGTCCTACGAGCAGTACTTC. This translates into CASSLLQSYEQYF.

About this clonotype itself: This may be a read error: a much more frequent sequence differs by one nucleotide. The chain links TRBV20-1 to TRBJ2-7; a weak D match, TRBD1 (6 bases). This CDR3 region has 14 residues. Germline lookup yields CDR1 DFQATT and CDR2 SNEGSKA (reference sequence). Trimming removed 3 bases at V and 7 bases at J, with 19 bases between. Here the CDR3 reads CSARAGTRGKEQYF. The CDR3 nucleotides read TGCAGTGCTAGGGCCGGGACAAGGGGCAAGGAGCAGTACTTC.

In DNA, the CDR3 is TGCGCCAGCAGTTTATTATTTGACAGGGCAATGGAAAAACTGTTTTTT. Protein product: CASSLLFDRAMEKLFF. V and J are TRBV4-3 and TRBJ1-4, with 7 bases matching TRBD1. V was clipped by 6 bases and J by 8 bases; unmatched bases: 15. Germline V CDR1 and CDR2: LGHNA, YSLEER. This CDR3 has 16 residues.

This clonotype was seen a handful of times. The chain employs TRBV20-1 and TRBJ2-7; the D gene could be TRBD1 or TRBD2 (5 bases each). V was clipped by 1 base and J by 2 bases, with 18 bases between them. The CDR3 length is 16 residues. Germline-derived CDR1 and CDR2 are DFQATT and SNEGSKA (reference sequence). CDR3 region: CSARGPGTKGTYEQYF. The DNA of the CDR3 is TGCAGTGCTAGAGGACCCGGGACCAAGGGTACCTACGAGCAGTACTTC.

This clonotype has more than one count but fewer than ten. The rearrangement uses TRBV20-1 and TRBJ2-3; 7 nucleotides align to TRBD2. Germline V lookup: CDR1 DFQATT, CDR2 SNEGSKA (reference sequence). Trimming took 7 bases from V and 4 from J; bases not matched to a gene: 11. This CDR3 is built from 14 residues. This chain's CDR3 is CSDSSSGRSDTQYF. The CDR3, as DNA: TGCAGTGACAGTAGTAGCGGGCGGTCAGATACGCAGTATTTT.

This clonotype was observed many times. The chain couples TRBV18 to TRBJ1-5; 9 bases match TRBD1. The germline V gene encodes CDR1 KGHSH and CDR2 LQKENI. Trimming removed 6 bases from V and 0 bases from J; junction bases left unmatched: 15. This CDR3 contains 19 residues. CDR3 nucleotides: TGTGCCAGCTCTTCGACCCGGACAGGGGCGGCGTATAGCAATCAGCCCCAGCATTTT. Translation: CASSSTRTGAAYSNQPQHF.

This clonotype was counted at least ten times. The chain couples TRBV29-1 to TRBJ2-7, with no clear D. Trimming pared 0 bases from V and 2 bases from J, leaving 11 bases between. The germline V gene has CDR1 SQVTM and CDR2 ANQGSEA. The CDR3 has 14 amino acids. In DNA form, the CDR3 reads TGCAGCGTTGAAGATCCCTTAAGGCCCTACGAGCAGTACTTC. Translated: CSVEDPLRPYEQYF.

This clonotype was seen many times. The chain joins TRBV4-3 to TRBJ1-6; D ambiguous. Germline V CDR1 and CDR2: LGHNA, YSLEER. CDR3 size: 17 residues. V was clipped by 0 bases and J by 4 bases, with 13 bases between them. CDR3 nucleotides: TGCGCCAGCAGCCAAGATCCGTCAGGAGGGTATAATTCACCCCTCCACTTT. Protein: CASSQDPSGGYNSPLHF.

The sample holds many counts of this clonotype. This chain connects TRBV12-3 or TRBV12-4 to TRBJ2-2; 7 bases are shared with TRBD1. CDR3 length: 14 amino acids. V shed 6 bases and J 1 base; nucleotides not matched to a gene: 2. CDR3 in amino acids: CASSHRGNTGELFF. The CDR3 coding sequence is TGTGCCAGCAGCCACAGGGGGAACACCGGGGAGCTGTTTTTT.

There are many counts of this clonotype. V and J are TRBV5-6 and TRBJ2-5; no definite D call. The CDR3 contains 15 residues. Germline V gene data show CDR1 as SGHDT and CDR2 as YYEEEE. The V end was cut by 1 base, the J end by 3 bases, with 13 bases between. CDR3 bases: TGTGCCAGCAGCTTGATGAGGATAAGAGAAGAGACCCAGTACTTC. Translating gives CASSLMRIREETQYF.

The chain has TRBV7-2 and TRBJ1-5; D is possibly TRBD1 (5 bases). CDR1 is SGHTA, CDR2 FQGNSA, per germline. Trimming removed 4 bases at V and 5 bases at J, with 15 bases between. This CDR3 region has 15 residues. CDR3 region: CASSWSRDGYQPQHF. In DNA, the CDR3 is TGTGCCAGCAGCTGGAGCCGGGACGGATATCAGCCCCAGCATTTT. Filled out from reference TRBV7-2 and TRBJ1-5, the complete variable domain reads GAGVSQSPSNKVTEKGKDVELRCDPISGHTALYWYRQSLGQGLEFLIYFQGNSAPDKSGLPSDRFSAERTGGSVSTLTIQRTQQEDSAVYLCASSWSRDGYQPQHFGDGTRLSIL.

V is TRBV20-1 and J is TRBJ2-2; 7 nucleotides agree with TRBD2. The CDR3 loop spans 15 amino acids. The V and J ends lost 4 bases and 9 bases, in that order; junction bases with no gene match: 14. Germline lookup yields CDR1 DFQATT and CDR2 SNEGSKA (reference sequence). CDR3 coding DNA: TGCAGTGCTACCCCCCTCGGGGGAGGGCCCTGGGAGCTGTTTTTT. This gives the protein CSATPLGGGPWELFF.

V is TRBV6-6 and J is TRBJ1-2; no firm D call. Germline V CDR1 and CDR2: MNHNY, SVGAGI (reference sequence). V was shortened by 2 bases and J by 6 bases, with 10 bases between the two germline ends. CDR3 length: 13 amino acids. The chain's CDR3 is CASSYNPWDGYTF. The CDR3 nucleotides are TGTGCCAGCAGTTACAACCCGTGGGATGGCTACACCTTC.

The sample holds many counts of this clonotype. This chain connects TRBV7-9 to TRBJ2-1, with D uncertain. The V and J ends lost 3 bases and 4 bases respectively, with 4 bases between them. From germline, CDR1 is SEHNR and CDR2 FQNEAQ (reference sequence). The CDR3 loop spans 12 amino acids. CDR3 region: CASSFEYNEQFF. The CDR3 DNA reads as TGTGCCAGCAGCTTTGAGTACAATGAGCAGTTCTTC.

This clonotype came up a few times. V usage is TRBV5-1 and J usage is TRBJ1-6; 8 positions match TRBD1. The CDR3 extends over 15 amino acids. Germline V gives CDR1 SGHRS, CDR2 YFSETQ. V shed 4 bases, J shed 7 bases, and the junction held 7 bases outside the gene matches. Here the CDR3 DNA reads TGCGCCAGCAGCCCCCGGGGACAGGACAATTCACCCCTCCACTTT. Translation: CASSPRGQDNSPLHF.

This clonotype was counted between two and nine times. The V gene is TRBV7-6, the J gene TRBJ2-1; TRBD2 is a possible D gene (6 bases). Per germline, CDR1 SGHVS and CDR2 FNYEAQ. The V gene lost 1 base and the J gene lost 0 bases, with 13 bases spanning the gap. The CDR3 consists of 17 residues. DNA for the CDR3: TGTGCCAGCAGCTTAGAAGTAGCGGAAAGCTCCTACAATGAGCAGTTCTTC. It encodes CASSLEVAESSYNEQFF.

This clonotype came up many times. CDR3: CASSPRGWLQAYEQYF. The CDR3 DNA reads TGTGCCAGCAGCCCCCGTGGGTGGCTGCAAGCCTACGAGCAGTACTTC. This chain uses TRBV6-1 with TRBJ2-7; D remains unclear. V lost 6 bases to trimming and J lost 2 bases, with 20 bases between them. Germline assignment: CDR1 MNHNS and CDR2 SASEGT. This CDR3 comprises 16 residues.

This clonotype was found many times. This chain uses TRBV11-2 with TRBJ2-5; D is unclear. The CDR3 sequence is 16 residues long. V lost 1 base to trimming and J lost 3 bases, with 15 bases between them. The V gene's germline CDR1 is SGHAT and CDR2 FQNNGV. CDR3 bases: TGTGCCAGCAGCTTAGGGTGGGGAACAACGGAAGAGACCCAGTACTTC. Its protein product is CASSLGWGTTEETQYF.

At least ten counts were recorded for this clonotype. This chain connects TRBV5-1 to TRBJ2-5, with 13 bases identical to TRBD2. The V gene end was trimmed by 4 bases and the J gene end by 1 base; junction bases not matched to a gene: 4. CDR1 and CDR2 (germline): SGHRS, YFSETQ. The CDR3 is 16 residues long. CDR3 loop: CASSEGLAGPQETQYF. The CDR3 DNA follows: TGCGCCAGCAGCGAGGGACTAGCGGGACCCCAAGAGACCCAGTACTTC.

This clonotype was seen repeatedly, ten times or more. This chain uses TRBV20-1 with TRBJ2-3; 13 positions agree with TRBD2. The CDR3 has 16 amino acids. The trim removed 4 bases at V and 2 bases at J, leaving 6 bases unmatched. Germline CDR1 and CDR2: DFQATT and SNEGSKA (reference sequence). This chain's CDR3 is CSATPGLAGHTDTQYF. In DNA form, the CDR3 reads TGCAGTGCTACGCCGGGACTAGCGGGGCACACAGATACGCAGTATTTT.

This clonotype was recorded at least ten times. V usage is TRBV6-1 and J usage is TRBJ2-2; D is perhaps TRBD1 (5 bases). CDR1 MNHNS and CDR2 SASEGT come from the germline V gene. The CDR3 runs to 14 residues. Trimming shortened V by 3 bases and J by 4 bases, and 9 bases separated the two germline ends. The CDR3 nucleotides read TGTGCCAGCAGTGAGGGCAGGGTCACCGGGGAGCTGTTTTTT. Its translation: CASSEGRVTGELFF.

The chain couples TRBV27 to TRBJ2-1, with 12 positions matching TRBD2. In germline, CDR1 is MNHEY, CDR2 SMNVEV (reference sequence). This CDR3 region has 16 residues. V trimming: 6 bases; J trimming: 4 bases; junction bases outside the gene matches: 7. CDR3 protein: CASSPSGGEKYNEQFF. DNA for the CDR3: TGTGCCAGCAGCCCTAGCGGGGGGGAAAAATACAATGAGCAGTTCTTC.

This clonotype has at least ten counts. This chain links TRBV9 with TRBJ2-2; D gene unclear. Germline V gene sequence: CDR1 SGDLS, CDR2 YYNGEE. V lost 3 bases and J lost 3, with 9 bases in between. The CDR3 covers 14 residues. CDR3 residues: CASSAQGHTGELFF. Written as DNA, the CDR3 is TGTGCCAGCAGCGCCCAAGGCCACACCGGGGAGCTGTTTTTT.

This clonotype was picked up many times. A junction boundary mismatches the germline segment, possibly from a read error. J is TRBJ1-2 and V is TRBV25-1; maybe TRBD1 (5 bases). The V gene's germline CDR1 is MGHDK and CDR2 SYGVNS. This CDR3 contains 15 residues. Written as DNA, the CDR3 is TGTGCCAGCAGTGATGAGAGGGGCGCTAATTATGGCTACACCTTC. Translated: CASSDERGANYGYTF.